These T cell receptor beta chains were read from a single sample in a study of early stage breast cancer tumors. Sequencing was performed with immunoSEQ multiplex PCR; in TCRdb, only in-frame clones are kept and a portion is missing. The data hold about 19,000 clones, with 65% to 85% observed a single time. Sample: blood. The receptors come from a person between 65 and 79 years old with breast cancer. Both conserved end residues are part of each CDR3. The D gene is left open where the match is weak. Some rows mark clone size as missing; the rest say once, few, many or name a class of expanded clone.

cdr3_nt cdr3_aa clone_size j_call v_call d_call
TGTGCCAGCAGCCAAGATGGCTGGGGCGAGGTATACGGCTACACCTTC CASSQDGWGEVYGYTF few TRBJ1-2 TRBV4-2 .
TGTGCCAGCTCACCGGACAGGGGTAATTCACCCCTCCACTTT CASSPDRGNSPLHF . TRBJ1-6 TRBV18 TRBD1
TGCAGCGTCCAGGGGCAGGGACATTTAGCCAAAAACATTCAGTACTTC CSVQGQGHLAKNIQYF . TRBJ2-4 TRBV29-1 .
TGTGCCAGCAGCTTGGAGGCTAGCGGGGTCTACAATGAGCAGTTCTTC CASSLEASGVYNEQFF . TRBJ2-1 TRBV5-6 TRBD2
TGTGCCAGCAGGTTAGACAGGGACGGGAATTCACCCCTCCACTTT CASRLDRDGNSPLHF few TRBJ1-6 TRBV7-7 TRBD1
TGTGCCTGGAGTATACAGGGTAGGAACACTGAAGCTTTCTTT CAWSIQGRNTEAFF once TRBJ1-1 TRBV30 .
TGTGCCAGCAGAACAGGGGGGGAGGGCTACACCTTC CASRTGGEGYTF . TRBJ1-2 TRBV28 TRBD1
TGTGCCAGCAGCCAAGCTAGCGGGGGGGCCAGTGAGCAGTTCTTC CASSQASGGASEQFF . TRBJ2-1 TRBV4-2 TRBD2
TGTGCCATTGAAAGACAGGGTATGAACACTGAAGCTTTCTTT CAIERQGMNTEAFF . TRBJ1-1 TRBV6-1 TRBD1
TGTGCCAGCAGCTTATTACGACAGGGCCACTCTGGGGCCAACGTCCTGACTTTC CASSLLRQGHSGANVLTF . TRBJ2-6 TRBV7-6 TRBD1
TGTGCCACCAGCAGAGATCTTAGTTTGCCCCGGACTAGGTTGAGGCATGAGCAGTTCTTC CATSRDLSLPRTRLRHEQFF . TRBJ2-1 TRBV15 TRBD2
TGCGCCAGCAGCCCTGACGGGGACACCGGGGAGCTGTTTTTT CASSPDGDTGELFF once TRBJ2-2 TRBV5-1 .
TGTGCCAGCTCACCCGGGACAGGGGGCGTTCAGCCCCAGCATTTT CASSPGTGGVQPQHF . TRBJ1-5 TRBV18 TRBD1
TGTGCCAGCAGTTTAGACAGGGGAACTGAAGCTTTCTTT CASSLDRGTEAFF few TRBJ1-1 TRBV6-5 TRBD1
TGTGCCAGTAGTATCAAGCCTTATAATTCACCCCTCCACTTT CASSIKPYNSPLHF once TRBJ1-6 TRBV19 .
TGTGCCTGGAGTGTGAGAACCAATGAGCAGTTCTTC CAWSVRTNEQFF . TRBJ2-1 TRBV30 .
TGTGCCAGCAGTTCACAGGGAAGAGGGGACATGAACACTGAAGCTTTCTTT CASSSQGRGDMNTEAFF . TRBJ1-1 TRBV28 .
TGTGCCAGCAGTTTGAGAAAAGAGACCCAGTACTTC CASSLRKETQYF . TRBJ2-5 TRBV28 .
TGTGCCAGCAGTTTATCTCTCGGGGATCAACGCTTGTTTTTT CASSLSLGDQRLFF . TRBJ1-4 TRBV28 .
TGTGCCAGCAGCCCCCGGGACAGCGCGGGGTACGAGCAGTACTTC CASSPRDSAGYEQYF . TRBJ2-7 TRBV9 .